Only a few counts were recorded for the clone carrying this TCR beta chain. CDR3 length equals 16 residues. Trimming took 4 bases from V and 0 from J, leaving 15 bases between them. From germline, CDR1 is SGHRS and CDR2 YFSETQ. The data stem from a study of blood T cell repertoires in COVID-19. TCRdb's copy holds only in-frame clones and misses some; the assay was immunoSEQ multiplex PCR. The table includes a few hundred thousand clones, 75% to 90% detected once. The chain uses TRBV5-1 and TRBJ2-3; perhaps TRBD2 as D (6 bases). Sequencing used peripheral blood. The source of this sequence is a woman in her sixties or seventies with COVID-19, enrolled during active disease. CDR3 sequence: CASSPGGRTSTDTQYF. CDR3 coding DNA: TGCGCCAGCAGCCCCGGAGGGCGGACTAGCACAGATACGCAGTATTTT.